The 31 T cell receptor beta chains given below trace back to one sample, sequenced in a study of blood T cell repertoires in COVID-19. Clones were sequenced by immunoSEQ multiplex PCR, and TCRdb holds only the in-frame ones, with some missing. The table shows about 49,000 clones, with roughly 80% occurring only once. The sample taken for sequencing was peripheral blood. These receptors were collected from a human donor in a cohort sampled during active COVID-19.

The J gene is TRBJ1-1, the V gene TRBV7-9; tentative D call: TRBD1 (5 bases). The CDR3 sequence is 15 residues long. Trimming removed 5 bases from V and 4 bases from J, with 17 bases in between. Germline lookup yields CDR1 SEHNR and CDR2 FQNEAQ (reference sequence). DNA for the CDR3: TGTGCCAGCAGCCGGAACGCGGGGGTCGGCACTGAAGCTTTCTTT. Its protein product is CASSRNAGVGTEAFF.

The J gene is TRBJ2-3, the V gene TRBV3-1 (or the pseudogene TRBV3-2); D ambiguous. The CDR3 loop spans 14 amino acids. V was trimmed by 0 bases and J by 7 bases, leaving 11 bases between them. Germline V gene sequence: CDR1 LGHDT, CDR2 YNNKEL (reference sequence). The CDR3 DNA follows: TGTGCCAGCAGCCAAGATCTCGTAGCACATACGCAGTATTTT. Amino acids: CASSQDLVAHTQYF.

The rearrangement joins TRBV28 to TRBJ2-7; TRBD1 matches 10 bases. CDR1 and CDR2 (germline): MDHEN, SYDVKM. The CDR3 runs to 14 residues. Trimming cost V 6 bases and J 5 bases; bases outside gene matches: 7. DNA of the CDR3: TGTGCCAGCAGGGGGACAGGGGACGACCACGAGCAGTACTTC. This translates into CASRGTGDDHEQYF.

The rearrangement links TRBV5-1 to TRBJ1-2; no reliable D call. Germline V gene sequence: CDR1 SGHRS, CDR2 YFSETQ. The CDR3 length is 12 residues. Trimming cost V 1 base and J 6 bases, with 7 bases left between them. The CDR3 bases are TGCGCCAGCAGCTTGTTAGACAATGGCTACACCTTC. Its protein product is CASSLLDNGYTF.

As DNA, the CDR3 is TGTGCCAGCAGTCTTAAGACAGTTGCCAAAAACATTCAGTACTTC. Its translation is CASSLKTVAKNIQYF. J is TRBJ2-4 and V is TRBV2; D is possibly TRBD1 (5 bases). Trimming stripped 5 bases from V and 1 base from J, with 12 bases between. The CDR3 length is 15 residues. CDR1 SNHLY and CDR2 FYNNEI come from the germline V gene.

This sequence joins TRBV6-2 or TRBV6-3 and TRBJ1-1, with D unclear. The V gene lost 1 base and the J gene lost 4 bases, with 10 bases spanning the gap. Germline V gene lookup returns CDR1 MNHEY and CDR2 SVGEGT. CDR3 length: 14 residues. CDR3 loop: CASSYWQARTEAFF. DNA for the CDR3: TGTGCCAGCAGTTACTGGCAGGCTCGCACTGAAGCTTTCTTT.

The CDR3 sequence: CASSQDIGGHQPQHF. The CDR3 coding sequence is TGTGCCAGCAGCCAAGATATCGGGGGGCATCAGCCCCAGCATTTT. V usage is TRBV3-1 (or the pseudogene TRBV3-2) and J usage is TRBJ1-5, with D possibly TRBD1 on 6 matching bases. Trimming left V 0 bases short and J 5 bases short, with 11 bases between. Germline CDR1 is LGHDT and CDR2 is YNNKEL (reference sequence). The CDR3 consists of 15 residues.

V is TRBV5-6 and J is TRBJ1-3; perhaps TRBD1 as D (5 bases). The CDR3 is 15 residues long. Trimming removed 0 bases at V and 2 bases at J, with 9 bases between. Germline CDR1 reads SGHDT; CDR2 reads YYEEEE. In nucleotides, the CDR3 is TGTGCCAGCAGCTTGGTGCCGACAGCTGGAAACACCATATATTTT. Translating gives CASSLVPTAGNTIYF.

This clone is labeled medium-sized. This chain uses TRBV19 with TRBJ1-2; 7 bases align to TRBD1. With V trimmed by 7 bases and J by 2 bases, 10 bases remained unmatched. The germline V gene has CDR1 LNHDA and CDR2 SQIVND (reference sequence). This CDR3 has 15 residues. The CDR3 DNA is TGTGCCAGTAAACCGACAGGGTCTTTCAACTATGGCTACACCTTC. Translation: CASKPTGSFNYGYTF.

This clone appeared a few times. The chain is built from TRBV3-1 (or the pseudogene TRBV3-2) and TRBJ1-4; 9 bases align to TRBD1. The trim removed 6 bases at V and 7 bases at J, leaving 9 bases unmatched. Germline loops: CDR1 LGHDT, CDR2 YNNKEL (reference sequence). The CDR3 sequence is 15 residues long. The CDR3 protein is CASRPTGTGPEKLFF. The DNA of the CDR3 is TGTGCCAGCAGGCCGACCGGGACAGGGCCTGAAAAACTGTTTTTT.

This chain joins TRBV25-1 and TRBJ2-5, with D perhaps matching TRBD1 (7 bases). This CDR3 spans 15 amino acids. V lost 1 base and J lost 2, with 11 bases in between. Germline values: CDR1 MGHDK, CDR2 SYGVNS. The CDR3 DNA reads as TGTGCCAGCAGTGAATGGGCGGGACAGCAAGAGACCCAGTACTTC. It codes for CASSEWAGQQETQYF.

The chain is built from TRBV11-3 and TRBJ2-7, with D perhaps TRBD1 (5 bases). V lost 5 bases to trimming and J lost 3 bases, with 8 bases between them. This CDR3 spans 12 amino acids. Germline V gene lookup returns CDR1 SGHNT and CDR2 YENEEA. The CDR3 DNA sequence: TGTGCCAGCAGCCACGACAGCTACGAGCAGTACTTC. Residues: CASSHDSYEQYF.

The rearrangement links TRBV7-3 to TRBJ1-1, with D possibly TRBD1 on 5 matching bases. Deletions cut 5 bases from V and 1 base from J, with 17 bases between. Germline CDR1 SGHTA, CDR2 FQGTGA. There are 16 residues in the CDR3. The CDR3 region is CASSPTGRGGNTEAFF. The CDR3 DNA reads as TGTGCCAGCAGCCCCACGGGGAGGGGCGGGAACACTGAAGCTTTCTTT.

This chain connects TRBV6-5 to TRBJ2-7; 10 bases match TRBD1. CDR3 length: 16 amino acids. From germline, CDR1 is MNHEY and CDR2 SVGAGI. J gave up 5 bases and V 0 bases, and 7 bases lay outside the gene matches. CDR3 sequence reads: CASSYSAGQGPNEQYF. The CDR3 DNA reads TGTGCCAGCAGTTACTCCGCGGGACAGGGGCCAAACGAGCAGTACTTC.

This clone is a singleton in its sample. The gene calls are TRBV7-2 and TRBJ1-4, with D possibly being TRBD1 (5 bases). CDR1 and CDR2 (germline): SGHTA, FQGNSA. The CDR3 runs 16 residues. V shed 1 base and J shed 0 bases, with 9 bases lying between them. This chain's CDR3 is CASSLGGGATNEKLFF. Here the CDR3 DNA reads TGTGCCAGCAGCTTAGGGGGGGGTGCAACTAATGAAAAACTGTTTTTT.

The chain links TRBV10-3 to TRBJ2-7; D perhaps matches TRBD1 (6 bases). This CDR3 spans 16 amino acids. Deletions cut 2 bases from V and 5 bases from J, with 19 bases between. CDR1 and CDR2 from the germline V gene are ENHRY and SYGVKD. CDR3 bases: TGTGCCATCAGTGAGATTTCGGCAGGGGAGAGGAACGAGCAGTACTTC. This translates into CAISEISAGERNEQYF.

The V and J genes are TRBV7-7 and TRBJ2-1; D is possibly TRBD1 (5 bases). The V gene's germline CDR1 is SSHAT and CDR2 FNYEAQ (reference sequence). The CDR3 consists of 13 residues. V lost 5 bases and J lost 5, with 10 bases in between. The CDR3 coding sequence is TGTGCCAGCAGCATAGACAGAAACAATGAGCAGTTCTTC. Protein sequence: CASSIDRNNEQFF.

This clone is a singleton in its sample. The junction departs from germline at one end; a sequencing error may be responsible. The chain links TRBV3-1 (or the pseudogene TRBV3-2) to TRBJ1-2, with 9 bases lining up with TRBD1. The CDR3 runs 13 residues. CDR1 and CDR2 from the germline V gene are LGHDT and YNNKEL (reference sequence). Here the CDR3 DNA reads TGTGCCAGCAGCCAAGCTATCGGGACAGGGATAGCCTTC. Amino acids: CASSQAIGTGIAF.

This chain's CDR3 is CASSFQGGGGYTF. CDR3 nucleotides: TGTGCCAGCAGCTTTCAGGGAGGAGGGGGCTACACCTTC. The chain joins TRBV7-2 to TRBJ1-2; D is possibly TRBD1 (5 bases). Germline loops: CDR1 SGHTA, CDR2 FQGNSA. The CDR3 runs 13 residues. V was clipped by 3 bases and J by 8 bases, with 13 bases between them.

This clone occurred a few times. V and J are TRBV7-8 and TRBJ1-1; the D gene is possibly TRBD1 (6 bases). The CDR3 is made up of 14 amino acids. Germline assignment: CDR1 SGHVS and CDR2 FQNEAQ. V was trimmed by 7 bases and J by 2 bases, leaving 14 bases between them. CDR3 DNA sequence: TGTGCCAGCACTCCGGGACACTCAAACACTGAAGCTTTCTTT. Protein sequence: CASTPGHSNTEAFF.

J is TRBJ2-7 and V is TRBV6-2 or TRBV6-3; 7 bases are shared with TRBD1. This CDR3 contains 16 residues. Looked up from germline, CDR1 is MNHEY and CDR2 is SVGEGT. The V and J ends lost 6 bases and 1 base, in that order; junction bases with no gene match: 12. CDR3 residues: CASSPRTGRTSYEQYF. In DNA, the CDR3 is TGTGCCAGCAGCCCCCGGACAGGCCGTACTTCCTACGAGCAGTACTTC.

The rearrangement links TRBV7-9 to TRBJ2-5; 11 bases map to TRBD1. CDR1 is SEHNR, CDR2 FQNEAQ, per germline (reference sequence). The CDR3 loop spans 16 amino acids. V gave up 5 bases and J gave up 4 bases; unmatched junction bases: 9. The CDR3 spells CASSLRTGGLGETQYF. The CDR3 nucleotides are TGTGCCAGCAGCCTCCGGACAGGGGGCCTGGGAGAGACCCAGTACTTC.

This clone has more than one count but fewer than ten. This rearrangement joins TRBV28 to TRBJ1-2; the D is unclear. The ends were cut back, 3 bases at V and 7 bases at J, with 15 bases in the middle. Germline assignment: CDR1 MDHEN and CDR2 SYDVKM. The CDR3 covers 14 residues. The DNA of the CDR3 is TGTGCCAGCAGTTTCTCGGGTAAAGAGGGTGGCTACACCTTC. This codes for CASSFSGKEGGYTF.

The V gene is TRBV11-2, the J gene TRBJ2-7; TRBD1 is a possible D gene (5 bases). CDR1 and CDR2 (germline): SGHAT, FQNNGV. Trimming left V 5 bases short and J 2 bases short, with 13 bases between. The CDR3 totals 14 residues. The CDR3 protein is CASSPGSRAYEQYF. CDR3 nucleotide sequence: TGTGCCAGCAGCCCCGGGTCCAGGGCCTACGAGCAGTACTTC. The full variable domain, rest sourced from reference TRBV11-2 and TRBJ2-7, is EAGVAQSPRYKIIEKRQSVAFWCNPISGHATLYWYQQILGQGPKLLIQFQNNGVVDDSQLPKDRFSAERLKGVDSTLKIQPAKLEDSAVYLCASSPGSRAYEQYFGPGTRLTVT.

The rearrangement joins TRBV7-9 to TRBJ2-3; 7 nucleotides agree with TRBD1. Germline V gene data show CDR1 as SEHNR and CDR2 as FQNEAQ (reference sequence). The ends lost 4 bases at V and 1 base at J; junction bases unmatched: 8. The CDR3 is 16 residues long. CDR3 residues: CASSSLRGQGTDTQYF. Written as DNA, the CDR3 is TGTGCCAGCAGCTCCCTACGAGGACAGGGCACAGATACGCAGTATTTT.

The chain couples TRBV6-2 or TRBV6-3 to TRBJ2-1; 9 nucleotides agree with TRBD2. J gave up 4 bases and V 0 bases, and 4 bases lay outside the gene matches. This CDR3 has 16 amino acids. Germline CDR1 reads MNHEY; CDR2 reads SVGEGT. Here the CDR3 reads CASSYSRGGQYNEQFF. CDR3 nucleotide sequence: TGTGCCAGCAGTTACTCGCGGGGGGGGCAGTACAATGAGCAGTTCTTC.

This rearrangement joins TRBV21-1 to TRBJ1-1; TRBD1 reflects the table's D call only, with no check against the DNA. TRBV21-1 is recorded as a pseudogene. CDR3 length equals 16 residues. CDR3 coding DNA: TGTGCCAGCAGCAATTCGGCTTGCACAGGGGGTCTTGAAGCTTTCTTT. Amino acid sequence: CASSNSACTGGLEAFF.

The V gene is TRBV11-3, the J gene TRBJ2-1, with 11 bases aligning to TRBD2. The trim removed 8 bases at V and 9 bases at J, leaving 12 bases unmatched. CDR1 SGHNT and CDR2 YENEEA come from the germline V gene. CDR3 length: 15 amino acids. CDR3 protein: CASAKGLAVMGEQFF. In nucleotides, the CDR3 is TGTGCCAGCGCGAAGGGACTAGCGGTTATGGGTGAGCAGTTCTTC.

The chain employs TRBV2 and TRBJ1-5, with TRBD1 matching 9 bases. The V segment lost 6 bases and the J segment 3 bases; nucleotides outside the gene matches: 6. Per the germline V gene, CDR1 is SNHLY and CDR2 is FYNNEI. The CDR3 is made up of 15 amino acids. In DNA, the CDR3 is TGTGCCAGCAGCACCGGACAGGGGAACAATCAGCCCCAGCATTTT. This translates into CASSTGQGNNQPQHF.

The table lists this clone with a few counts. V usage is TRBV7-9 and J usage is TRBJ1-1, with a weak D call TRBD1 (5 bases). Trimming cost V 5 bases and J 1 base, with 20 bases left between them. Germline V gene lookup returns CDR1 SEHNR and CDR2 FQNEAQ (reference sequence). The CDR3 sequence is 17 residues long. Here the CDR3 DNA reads TGTGCCAGCAGCACCGGGGGACTTTCCAACAGGAACACTGAAGCTTTCTTT. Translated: CASSTGGLSNRNTEAFF.

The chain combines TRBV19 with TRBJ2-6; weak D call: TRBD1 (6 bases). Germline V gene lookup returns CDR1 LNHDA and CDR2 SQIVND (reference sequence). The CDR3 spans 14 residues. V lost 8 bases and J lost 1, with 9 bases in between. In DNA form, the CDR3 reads TGTGCCAGTGGCGACAGGTCTGGGGCCAACGTCCTGACTTTC. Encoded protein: CASGDRSGANVLTF. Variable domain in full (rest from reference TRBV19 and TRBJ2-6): DGGITQSPKYLFRKEGQNVTLSCEQNLNHDAMYWYRQDPGQGLRLIYYSQIVNDFQKGDIAEGYSVSREKKESFPLTVTSAQKNPTAFYLCASGDRSGANVLTFGAGSRLTVL.